This T cell receptor (beta chain) came from a study of blood T cell repertoires in COVID-19. For the study at large: Samples of COVID-19 (acute and convalescent) were obtained from the United States, Italy and Spain.

Germline CDR1 SEHNR, CDR2 FQNEAQ (reference sequence). The V gene end was trimmed by 3 bases and the J gene end by 2 bases; junction bases not matched to a gene: 3. This CDR3 is built from 14 residues. Study processing details: Estimated nucleated cell counts came from reference gene primer amplification. Sequenced by immunoSEQ multiplex PCR; TCRdb stores in-frame clones only, minus some. That table furnishes V, J and clone size, whereas the DNA furnished D and trimming. The data contain roughly 100,000 clones, about 90% of them seen just once; the ten biggest clones take up approximately 3.1%. The clonotype comes from a man between 45 and 60 years old in a cohort sampled during active COVID-19. What was sequenced was peripheral blood. The chain joins TRBV7-9 to TRBJ1-2; TRBD1 matches at 7 bases. CDR3 nucleotides: TGTGCCAGCAGCTTGGGGACAGTAAACTATGGCTACACCTTC. This encodes CASSLGTVNYGYTF.